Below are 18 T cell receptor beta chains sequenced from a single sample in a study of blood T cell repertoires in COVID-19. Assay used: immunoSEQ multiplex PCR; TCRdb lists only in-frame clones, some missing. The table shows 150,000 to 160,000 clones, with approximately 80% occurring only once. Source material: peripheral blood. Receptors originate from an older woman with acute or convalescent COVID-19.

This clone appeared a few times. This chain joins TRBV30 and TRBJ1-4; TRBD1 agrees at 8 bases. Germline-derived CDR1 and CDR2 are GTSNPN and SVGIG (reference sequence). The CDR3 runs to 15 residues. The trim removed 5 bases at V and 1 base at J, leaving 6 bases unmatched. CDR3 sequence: CAWLGQALTNEKLFF. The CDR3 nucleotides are TGTGCCTGGCTGGGACAGGCCCTAACTAATGAAAAACTGTTTTTT.

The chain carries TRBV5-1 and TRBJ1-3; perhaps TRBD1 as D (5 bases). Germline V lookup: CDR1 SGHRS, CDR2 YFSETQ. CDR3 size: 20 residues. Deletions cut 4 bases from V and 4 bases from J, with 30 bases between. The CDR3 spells CASSSRQSPWNEQGGNTIYF. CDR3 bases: TGCGCCAGCAGCAGTAGACAGAGCCCCTGGAACGAACAAGGAGGAAACACCATATATTTT.

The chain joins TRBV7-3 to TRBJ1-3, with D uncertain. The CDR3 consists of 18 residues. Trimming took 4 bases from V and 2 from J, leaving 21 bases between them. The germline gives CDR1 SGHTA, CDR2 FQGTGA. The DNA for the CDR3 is TGTGCCAGCAGCTCCCCTTGCCGTGAAAACAGAACTGGAAACACCATATATTTT. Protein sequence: CASSSPCRENRTGNTIYF. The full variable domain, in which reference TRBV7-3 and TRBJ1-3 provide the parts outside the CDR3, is GAGVSQTPSNKVTEKGKYVELRCDPISGHTALYWYRQSLGQGPEFLIYFQGTGAADDSGLPNDRFFAVRPEGSVSTLKIQRTERGDSAVYLCASSSPCRENRTGNTIYFGEGSWLTVV.

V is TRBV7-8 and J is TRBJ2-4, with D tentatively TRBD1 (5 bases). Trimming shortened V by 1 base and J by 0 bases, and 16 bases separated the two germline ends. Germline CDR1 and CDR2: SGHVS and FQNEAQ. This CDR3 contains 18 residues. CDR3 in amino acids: CASSLEVRQRQAKNIQYF. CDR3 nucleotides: TGTGCCAGCAGCTTAGAGGTGCGACAGAGACAAGCCAAAAACATTCAGTACTTC.

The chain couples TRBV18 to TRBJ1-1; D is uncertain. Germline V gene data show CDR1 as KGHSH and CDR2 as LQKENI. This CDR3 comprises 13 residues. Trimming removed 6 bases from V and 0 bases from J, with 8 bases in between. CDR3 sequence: CASSSGVNTEAFF. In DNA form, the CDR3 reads TGTGCCAGCTCCTCCGGGGTGAACACTGAAGCTTTCTTT. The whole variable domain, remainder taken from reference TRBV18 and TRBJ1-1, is NAGVMQNPRHLVRRRGQEARLRCSPMKGHSHVYWYRQLPEEGLKFMVYLQKENIIDESGMPKERFSAEFPKEGPSILRIQQVVRGDSAAYFCASSSGVNTEAFFGQGTRLTVV.

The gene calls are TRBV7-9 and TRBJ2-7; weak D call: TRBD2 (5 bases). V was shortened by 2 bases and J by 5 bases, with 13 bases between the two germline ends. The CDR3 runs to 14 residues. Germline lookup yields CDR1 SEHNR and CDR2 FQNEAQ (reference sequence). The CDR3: CASSLRGSGHEQYF. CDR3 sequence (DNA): TGTGCCAGCAGCTTACGGGGATCCGGCCACGAGCAGTACTTC.

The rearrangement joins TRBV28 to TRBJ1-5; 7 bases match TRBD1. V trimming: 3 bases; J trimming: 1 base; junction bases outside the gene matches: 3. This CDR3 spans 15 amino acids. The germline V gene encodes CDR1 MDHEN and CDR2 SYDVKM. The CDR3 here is CASSLDRLSNQPQHF. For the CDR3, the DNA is TGTGCCAGCAGTTTGGACAGGTTGAGCAATCAGCCCCAGCATTTT.

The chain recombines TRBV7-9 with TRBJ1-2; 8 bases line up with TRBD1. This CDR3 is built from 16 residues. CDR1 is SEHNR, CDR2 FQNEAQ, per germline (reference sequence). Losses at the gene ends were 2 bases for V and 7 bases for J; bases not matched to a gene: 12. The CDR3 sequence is CASSLRPDQGAGGYTF. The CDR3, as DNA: TGTGCCAGCAGCTTACGCCCAGATCAGGGGGCAGGTGGCTACACCTTC.

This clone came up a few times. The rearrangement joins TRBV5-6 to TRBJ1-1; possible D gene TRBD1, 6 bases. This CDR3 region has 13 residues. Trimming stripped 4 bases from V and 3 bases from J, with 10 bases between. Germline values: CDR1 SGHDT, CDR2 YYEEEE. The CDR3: CASSDRYYTEAFF. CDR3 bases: TGTGCCAGCAGCGACAGGTACTACACTGAAGCTTTCTTT.

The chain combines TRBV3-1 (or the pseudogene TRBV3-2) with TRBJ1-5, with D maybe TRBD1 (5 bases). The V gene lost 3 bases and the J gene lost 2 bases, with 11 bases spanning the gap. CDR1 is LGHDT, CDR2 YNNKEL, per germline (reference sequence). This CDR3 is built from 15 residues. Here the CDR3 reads CASSQSGTGNQPQHF. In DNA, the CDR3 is TGTGCCAGCAGCCAGTCAGGGACTGGCAATCAGCCCCAGCATTTT.

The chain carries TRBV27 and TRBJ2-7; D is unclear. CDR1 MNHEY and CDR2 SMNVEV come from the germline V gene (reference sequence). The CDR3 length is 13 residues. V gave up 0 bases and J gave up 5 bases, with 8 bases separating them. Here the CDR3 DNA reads TGTGCCAGCAGTTTATCGTTTGGCAACGAGCAGTACTTC. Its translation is CASSLSFGNEQYF.

This CDR3 is CASSKRGTSGKETQYF. CDR3 DNA sequence: TGTGCCAGCAGCAAAAGGGGGACTAGCGGTAAAGAGACCCAGTACTTC. The rearrangement links TRBV7-9 to TRBJ2-5, with TRBD2 matching 11 bases. Per germline, CDR1 SEHNR and CDR2 FQNEAQ (reference sequence). Trimming cost V 5 bases and J 3 bases; bases outside gene matches: 8. The CDR3 runs 16 residues.

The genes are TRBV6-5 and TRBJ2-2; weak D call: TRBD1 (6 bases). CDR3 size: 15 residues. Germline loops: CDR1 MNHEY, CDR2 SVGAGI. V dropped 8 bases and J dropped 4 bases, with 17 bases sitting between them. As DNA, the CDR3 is TGTGCCAGCCATCAAGGACAGTTTTCCACCGGGGAGCTGTTTTTT. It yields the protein CASHQGQFSTGELFF.

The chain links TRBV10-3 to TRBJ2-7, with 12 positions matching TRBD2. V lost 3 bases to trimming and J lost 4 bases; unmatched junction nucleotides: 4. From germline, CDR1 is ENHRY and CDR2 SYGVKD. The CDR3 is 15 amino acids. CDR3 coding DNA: TGTGCCATCAGTGACCTTACTAGCGGGGGGTACGAGCAGTACTTC. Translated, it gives CAISDLTSGGYEQYF.

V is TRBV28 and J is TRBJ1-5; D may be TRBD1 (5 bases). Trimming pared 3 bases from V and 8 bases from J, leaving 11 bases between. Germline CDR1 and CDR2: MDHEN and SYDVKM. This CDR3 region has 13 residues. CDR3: CASSFRGSEPQHF. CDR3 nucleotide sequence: TGTGCCAGCAGTTTTAGGGGCTCTGAGCCCCAGCATTTT.

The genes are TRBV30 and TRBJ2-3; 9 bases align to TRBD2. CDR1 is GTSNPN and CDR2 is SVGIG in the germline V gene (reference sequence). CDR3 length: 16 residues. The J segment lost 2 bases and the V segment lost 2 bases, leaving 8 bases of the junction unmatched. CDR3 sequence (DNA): TGTGCCTGGAGTCCGGGGCTAGCGGGGATCACAGATACGCAGTATTTT. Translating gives CAWSPGLAGITDTQYF.

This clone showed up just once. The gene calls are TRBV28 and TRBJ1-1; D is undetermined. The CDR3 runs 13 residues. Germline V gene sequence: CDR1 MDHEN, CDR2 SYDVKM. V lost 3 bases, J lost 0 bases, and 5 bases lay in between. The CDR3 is CASSLPVNTEAFF. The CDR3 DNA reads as TGTGCCAGCAGTTTGCCAGTGAACACTGAAGCTTTCTTT. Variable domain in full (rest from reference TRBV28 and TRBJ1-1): DVKVTQSSRYLVKRTGEKVFLECVQDMDHENMFWYRQDPGLGLRLIYFSYDVKMKEKGDIPEGYSVSREKKERFSLILESASTNQTSMYLCASSLPVNTEAFFGQGTRLTVV.

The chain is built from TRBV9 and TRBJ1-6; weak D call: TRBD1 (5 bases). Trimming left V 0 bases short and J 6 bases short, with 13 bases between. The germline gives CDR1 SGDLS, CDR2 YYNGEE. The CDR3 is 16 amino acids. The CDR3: CASSVEGGQGNSPLHF. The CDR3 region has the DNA TGTGCCAGCAGCGTAGAGGGAGGGCAGGGTAATTCACCCCTCCACTTT. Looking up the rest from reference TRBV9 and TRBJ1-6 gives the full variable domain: DSGVTQTPKHLITATGQRVTLRCSPRSGDLSVYWYQQSLDQGLQFLIQYYNGEERAKGNILERFSAQQFPDLHSELNLSSLELGDSALYFCASSVEGGQGNSPLHFGNGTRLTVT.